This T cell receptor beta chain was retrieved from a study of T-cell reconstitution after alpha-beta-depleted transplantation in children. General study findings and limits: The main origin of T-cell counts and diversity one year after transplant was newly produced T cells. There were reportedly several hundred expanded graft clones from which alpha-beta T cells came about two months after transplant.

The V and J ends lost 4 bases and 3 bases, in that order; junction bases with no gene match: 4. Germline values: CDR1 SGDLS, CDR2 YYNGEE. The CDR3 sequence is 16 residues long. A remark on this clonotype: The antigen is undetermined.

Construction of the TCRbeta library involved unique molecular identifiers. TCRdb re-called the PCR reads through MiXCR, storing one row per CDR3 protein. This table has some 95,000 distinct CDR3 sequences, less than 25% appearing once. Sequenced here: PBMCs, sampled before TCRalphabeta/CD19-depleted stem cell transplant. This sequence originates from a boy under 10 years old with acute lymphoblastic leukemia, due to receive a stem cell transplant. This chain joins TRBV9 and TRBJ2-1; the match to TRBD2 covers 13 bases. The CDR3 sequence is CASSRGTSGIYNEQFF. CDR3 sequence (DNA): TGTGCCAGCAGCCGAGGGACTAGCGGGATCTACAATGAGCAGTTCTTC.